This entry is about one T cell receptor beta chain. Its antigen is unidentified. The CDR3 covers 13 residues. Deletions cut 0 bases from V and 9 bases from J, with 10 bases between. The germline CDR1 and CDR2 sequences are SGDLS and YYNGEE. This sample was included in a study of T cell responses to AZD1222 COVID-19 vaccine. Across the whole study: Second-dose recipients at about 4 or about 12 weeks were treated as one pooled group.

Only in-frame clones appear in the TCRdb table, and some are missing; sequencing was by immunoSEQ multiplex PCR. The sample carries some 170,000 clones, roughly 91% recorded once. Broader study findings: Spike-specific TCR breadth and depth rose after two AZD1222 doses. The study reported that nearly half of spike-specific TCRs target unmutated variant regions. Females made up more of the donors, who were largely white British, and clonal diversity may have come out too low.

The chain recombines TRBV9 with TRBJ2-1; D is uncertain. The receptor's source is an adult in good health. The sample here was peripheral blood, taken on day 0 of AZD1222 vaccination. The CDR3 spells CASSVGSFREQFF. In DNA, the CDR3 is TGTGCCAGCAGCGTAGGTAGTTTCCGTGAGCAGTTCTTC.